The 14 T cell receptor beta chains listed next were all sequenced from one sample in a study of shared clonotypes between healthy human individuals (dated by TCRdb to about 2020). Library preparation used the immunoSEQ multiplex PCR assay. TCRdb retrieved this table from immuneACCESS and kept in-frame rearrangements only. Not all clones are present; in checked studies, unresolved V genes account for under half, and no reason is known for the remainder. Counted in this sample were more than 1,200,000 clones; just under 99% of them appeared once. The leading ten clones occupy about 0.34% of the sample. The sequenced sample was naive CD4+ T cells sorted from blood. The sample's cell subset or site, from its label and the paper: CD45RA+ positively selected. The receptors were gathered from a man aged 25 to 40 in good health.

This CDR3 is CAITRDRGYEQYF. The CDR3 DNA sequence: TGTGCCATCACCCGGGACCGGGGCTACGAGCAGTACTTC. The V call is TRBV2, the J call TRBJ2-7, with D perhaps TRBD1 or TRBD2 (5 bases each). This CDR3 contains 13 residues. The V gene's germline CDR1 is SNHLY and CDR2 FYNNEI. The germline V and J ends were trimmed by 10 bases and 3 bases, with 16 bases remaining between them.

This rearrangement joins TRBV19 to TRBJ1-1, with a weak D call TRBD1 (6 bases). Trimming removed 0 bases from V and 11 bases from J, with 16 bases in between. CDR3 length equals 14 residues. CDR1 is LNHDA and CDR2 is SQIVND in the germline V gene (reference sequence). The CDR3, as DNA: TGTGCCAGTAGTATAGATACGACAGGAAGCGTTGCTTTCTTT. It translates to CASSIDTTGSVAFF.

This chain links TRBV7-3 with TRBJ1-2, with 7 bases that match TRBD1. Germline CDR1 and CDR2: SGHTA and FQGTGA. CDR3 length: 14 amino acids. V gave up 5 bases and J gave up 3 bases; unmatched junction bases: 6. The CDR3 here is CASSRDSRYYGYTF. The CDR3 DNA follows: TGTGCCAGCAGCAGGGACAGTCGTTACTATGGCTACACCTTC.

CDR3 loop: CASSRGTSRAYEQYF. DNA of the CDR3: TGTGCCAGCAGTAGGGGGACTAGCCGGGCCTACGAGCAGTACTTC. The chain joins TRBV6-6 to TRBJ2-7, with TRBD2 matching 9 bases. The germline V gene encodes CDR1 MNHNY and CDR2 SVGAGI (reference sequence). V trimming: 5 bases; J trimming: 2 bases; junction bases outside the gene matches: 7. The CDR3 spans 15 residues.

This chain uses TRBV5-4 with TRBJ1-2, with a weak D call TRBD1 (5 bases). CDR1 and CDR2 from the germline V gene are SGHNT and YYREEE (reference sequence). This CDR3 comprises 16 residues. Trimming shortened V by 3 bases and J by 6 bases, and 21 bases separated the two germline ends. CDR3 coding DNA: TGTGCCAGCAGCTCATTCCAGGGAGTCAACTCGAATGGCTACACCTTC. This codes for CASSSFQGVNSNGYTF.

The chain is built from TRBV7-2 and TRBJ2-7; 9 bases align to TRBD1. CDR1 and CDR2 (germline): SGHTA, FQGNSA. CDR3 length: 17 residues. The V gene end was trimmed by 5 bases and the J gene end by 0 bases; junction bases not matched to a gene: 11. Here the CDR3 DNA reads TGTGCCAGCAGCCCCCGGACAGGGGTCAGGAGCTCCTACGAGCAGTACTTC. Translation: CASSPRTGVRSSYEQYF.

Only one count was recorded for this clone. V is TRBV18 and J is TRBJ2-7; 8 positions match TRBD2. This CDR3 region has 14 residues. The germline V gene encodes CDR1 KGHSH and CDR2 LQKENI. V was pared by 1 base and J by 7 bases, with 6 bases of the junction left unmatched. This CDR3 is CASSPLTPGGEQYF. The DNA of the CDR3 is TGTGCCAGCTCACCACTCACCCCGGGGGGGGAGCAGTACTTC.

CDR3 sequence: CASSVGGQGALPRDNEQFF. Here the CDR3 DNA reads TGTGCCAGCAGCGTAGGGGGACAGGGGGCCCTCCCAAGGGACAATGAGCAGTTCTTC. This chain links TRBV9 with TRBJ2-1; 12 bases are shared with TRBD1. The V gene's germline CDR1 is SGDLS and CDR2 YYNGEE. V shed 0 bases and J 5 bases; nucleotides not matched to a gene: 12. The CDR3 length is 19 residues.

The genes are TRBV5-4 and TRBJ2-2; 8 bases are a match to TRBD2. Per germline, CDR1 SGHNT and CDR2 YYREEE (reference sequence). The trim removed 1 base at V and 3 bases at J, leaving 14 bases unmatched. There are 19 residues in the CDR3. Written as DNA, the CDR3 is TGTGCCAGCAGCTTGCCGGGCCGGAAGGCGGGAGGTGACACCGGGGAGCTGTTTTTT. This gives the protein CASSLPGRKAGGDTGELFF.

The CDR3 bases are TGCGCCAGCAGCCAACCGGGTCGGGTTAACACTGAAGCTTTCTTT. Translated, it gives CASSQPGRVNTEAFF. This chain uses TRBV4-1 with TRBJ1-1; D is unresolved. The length of the CDR3 is 15 residues. Germline CDR1 MGHRA, CDR2 YSYEKL. V lost 2 bases and J 2 bases, leaving 12 bases between the germline ends.

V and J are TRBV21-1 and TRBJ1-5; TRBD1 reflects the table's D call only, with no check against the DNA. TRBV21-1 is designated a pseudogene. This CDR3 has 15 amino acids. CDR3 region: CASSKTAGAHQPQHF. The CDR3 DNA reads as TGTGCCAGCAGCAAAACAGCAGGGGCGCACCAGCCCCAGCATTTT.

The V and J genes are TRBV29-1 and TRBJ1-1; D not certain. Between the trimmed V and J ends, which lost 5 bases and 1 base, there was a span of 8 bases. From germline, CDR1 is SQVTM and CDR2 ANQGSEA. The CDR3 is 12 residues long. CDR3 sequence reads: CSVSRANTEAFF. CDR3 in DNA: TGCAGCGTTTCACGTGCGAACACTGAAGCTTTCTTT.

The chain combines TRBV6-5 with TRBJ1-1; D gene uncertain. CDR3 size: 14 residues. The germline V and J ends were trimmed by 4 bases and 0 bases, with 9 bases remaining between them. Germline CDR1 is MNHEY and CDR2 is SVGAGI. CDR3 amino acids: CASSSLVMNTEAFF. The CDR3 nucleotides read TGTGCCAGCAGTTCGTTAGTAATGAACACTGAAGCTTTCTTT.

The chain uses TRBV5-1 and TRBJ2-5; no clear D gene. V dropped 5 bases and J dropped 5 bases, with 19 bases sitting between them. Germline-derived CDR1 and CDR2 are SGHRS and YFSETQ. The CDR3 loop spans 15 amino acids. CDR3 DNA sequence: TGCGCCAGCAGAAGGGCCCGGCTCCTTGGGGAGACCCAGTACTTC. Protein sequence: CASRRARLLGETQYF.